The entry below gives a single TCR beta chain sequence along with its context. The identical CDR3 is also encoded by other nucleotide sequences in the sample. This record belongs to a study of blood T cell repertoires in COVID-19. The CDR3 covers 15 residues. CDR1 and CDR2 (germline): MNHEY, SVGAGI. V gave up 0 bases and J gave up 0 bases, with 6 bases separating them. Measured with immunoSEQ multiplex PCR; TCRdb has only the in-frame clones, and not every one. The table includes 250,000 to 300,000 clones, 91% detected once. This clonotype was obtained from a woman in her twenties or thirties with COVID-19, enrolled during active disease. The material sequenced was peripheral blood. The rearrangement joins TRBV6-5 to TRBJ1-3, with D hard to call. The CDR3 reads CASSYSQSSGNTIYF. The CDR3 DNA reads as TGTGCCAGCAGTTACTCACAGAGCTCTGGAAACACCATATATTTT.